These 25 T cell receptor beta chains were sequenced from one sample in a study of blood T cell repertoires in COVID-19. Only in-frame clones appear in the TCRdb table, and some are missing; sequencing was by immunoSEQ multiplex PCR. The data show 150,000 to 180,000 clones, roughly nine tenths seen once. Material for sequencing was peripheral blood. The receptors come from a woman in her thirties or forties with acute or convalescent COVID-19.

The CDR3 reads CASSLEVWGRAFGNEQFF. For the CDR3, the DNA is TGTGCCAGCAGCTTAGAAGTGTGGGGGAGGGCCTTCGGGAATGAGCAGTTCTTC. The chain is built from TRBV7-4 and TRBJ2-1, with TRBD2 identical over 7 bases. CDR1 SGHVT and CDR2 SQSDAQ come from the germline V gene. This CDR3 comprises 18 residues. J gave up 7 bases and V 1 base, and 16 bases lay outside the gene matches.

In nucleotides, the CDR3 is TGTGCCAGCAGCCAAGCCGAAGGGGGCGACATTCAGTACTTC. It specifies CASSQAEGGDIQYF. The rearrangement links TRBV4-2 to TRBJ2-4; 7 nucleotides align to TRBD1. Germline CDR1 and CDR2: LGHNA and YNFKEQ. The V gene end was trimmed by 1 base and the J gene end by 8 bases; junction bases not matched to a gene: 5. The CDR3 has 14 amino acids.

This clone was counted once. This rearrangement joins TRBV6-1 to TRBJ1-2; D unclear. The germline V gene encodes CDR1 MNHNS and CDR2 SASEGT. This CDR3 comprises 14 residues. The germline V and J ends were trimmed by 1 base and 8 bases, with 14 bases remaining between them. CDR3 sequence reads: CASSEGLGTGGYTF. CDR3 DNA: TGTGCCAGCAGTGAAGGTCTGGGAACGGGGGGCTACACCTTC.

This clone appeared once. V is TRBV19 and J is TRBJ1-1; D is unresolved. Trimming pared 0 bases from V and 3 bases from J, leaving 11 bases between. This CDR3 region has 15 residues. In germline, CDR1 is LNHDA, CDR2 SQIVND (reference sequence). Here the CDR3 reads CASSIDNDGYTEAFF. The DNA for the CDR3 is TGTGCCAGTAGTATAGACAACGACGGGTACACTGAAGCTTTCTTT.

V gene TRBV11-2 combines with J gene TRBJ2-3; 11 nucleotides match TRBD1. CDR1 is SGHAT and CDR2 is FQNNGV in the germline V gene. The CDR3 has 15 amino acids. V was clipped by 5 bases and J by 10 bases; unmatched bases: 11. DNA for the CDR3: TGTGCCAGCAGCGGACCGGGACAGGGGGTTATTGCGCAGTATTTT. Its protein is CASSGPGQGVIAQYF.

The chain has TRBV29-1 and TRBJ2-1; a weak D match, TRBD1 (5 bases). CDR1 is SQVTM and CDR2 is ANQGSEA in the germline V gene. The CDR3 consists of 13 residues. The V and J ends lost 6 bases and 8 bases respectively, with 17 bases between them. CDR3 region: CSVKASREDEQFF. CDR3 DNA: TGCAGCGTGAAGGCCTCCAGGGAAGATGAGCAGTTCTTC.

This CDR3 is CASSPPAGFPGPARHEQFF. The CDR3 nucleotides are TGTGCCAGCAGCCCTCCCGCGGGCTTTCCGGGTCCTGCTCGGCATGAGCAGTTCTTC. The rearrangement links TRBV16 to TRBJ2-1; D might be TRBD2 (5 bases). This CDR3 region has 19 residues. V lost 4 bases and J lost 8, with 30 bases in between. Germline loops: CDR1 KGHSY, CDR2 FQNENV. Combining the CDR3 with reference TRBV16 and TRBJ2-1 gives the whole variable domain GEEVAQTPKHLVRGEGQKAKLYCAPIKGHSYVFWYQQVLKNEFKFLISFQNENVFDETGMPKERFSAKCLPNSPCSLEIQATKLEDSAVYFCASSPPAGFPGPARHEQFFGPGTRLTVL.

The rearrangement links TRBV18 to TRBJ1-5; 11 positions match TRBD1. Looked up from germline, CDR1 is KGHSH and CDR2 is LQKENI. CDR3 size: 15 residues. With 5 bases clipped from V and 7 bases from J, the junction kept 7 bases outside the gene matches. This CDR3 is CASSWGQGDGQPQHF. CDR3 bases: TGTGCCAGCTCATGGGGACAGGGGGACGGCCAGCCCCAGCATTTT.

This clone showed up just once. J is TRBJ2-2 and V is TRBV5-1, with 10 positions matching TRBD2. J was trimmed by 0 bases and V by 4 bases; bases with no gene match: 3. CDR3 size: 16 residues. CDR1 and CDR2 (germline): SGHRS, YFSETQ. DNA for the CDR3: TGCGCCAGCAGCGCAGGGACTAGCGCGAACACCGGGGAGCTGTTTTTT. As protein: CASSAGTSANTGELFF. The full variable domain, rest sourced from reference TRBV5-1 and TRBJ2-2, is KAGVTQTPRYLIKTRGQQVTLSCSPISGHRSVSWYQQTPGQGLQFLFEYFSETQRNKGNFPGRFSGRQFSNSRSEMNVSTLELGDSALYLCASSAGTSANTGELFFGEGSRLTVL.

This chain joins TRBV5-4 and TRBJ2-7; TRBD1 matches at 10 bases. This CDR3 contains 16 residues. The V and J ends lost 3 bases and 2 bases, in that order; junction bases with no gene match: 8. CDR1 and CDR2 (germline): SGHNT, YYREEE (reference sequence). The CDR3, as DNA: TGTGCCAGCAGCTCAGGGACAGGGGCGTCAACCTACGAGCAGTACTTC. Translated, it gives CASSSGTGASTYEQYF.

The chain recombines TRBV19 with TRBJ2-3; 8 positions match TRBD2. The germline gives CDR1 LNHDA, CDR2 SQIVND (reference sequence). This CDR3 has 11 residues. The junction had 1 base not matched to a gene; V was cut back by 8 bases and J by 6 bases. CDR3: CASGTRDTQYF. CDR3 DNA: TGTGCCAGTGGGACTAGGGATACGCAGTATTTT.

The rearrangement links TRBV7-3 to TRBJ2-1, with TRBD1 matching 8 bases. The ends lost 4 bases at V and 0 bases at J; junction bases unmatched: 11. The CDR3 runs 18 residues. Germline values: CDR1 SGHTA, CDR2 FQGTGA. The CDR3: CASSSATGAISSYNEQFF. The CDR3 DNA reads TGTGCCAGCAGCTCTGCGACAGGGGCCATTTCCTCCTACAATGAGCAGTTCTTC.

The J gene is TRBJ1-6, the V gene TRBV29-1, with 7 bases lining up with TRBD1. This CDR3 is 15 amino acids long. CDR1 is SQVTM, CDR2 ANQGSEA, per germline. The V segment lost 6 bases and the J segment 13 bases; nucleotides outside the gene matches: 18. CDR3 DNA sequence: TGCAGCGTCGCGAAGCCCGACAGGGATTCCTCCCCCCTCCACTTT. It specifies CSVAKPDRDSSPLHF.

The gene calls are TRBV19 and TRBJ2-1; 11 positions agree with TRBD2. From germline, CDR1 is LNHDA and CDR2 SQIVND (reference sequence). This CDR3 has 14 amino acids. J lost 4 bases, V lost 6 bases, and 2 bases had no gene match. CDR3 sequence: CASRTSGSYNEQFF. The CDR3 DNA is TGTGCCAGTAGAACTAGCGGGAGTTACAATGAGCAGTTCTTC.

V gene TRBV2 combines with J gene TRBJ1-1, with D perhaps matching TRBD1 (5 bases). This CDR3 comprises 13 residues. Deletions cut 6 bases from V and 11 bases from J, with 19 bases between. Germline lookup yields CDR1 SNHLY and CDR2 FYNNEI. This CDR3 reads CASRSDSPRPAFF. The CDR3 DNA is TGTGCCAGCAGATCAGACAGCCCCAGGCCCGCTTTCTTT.

V usage is TRBV5-4 and J usage is TRBJ2-1, with TRBD1 identical over 9 bases. The germline V gene encodes CDR1 SGHNT and CDR2 YYREEE (reference sequence). The CDR3 loop spans 17 amino acids. The V and J ends lost 4 bases and 0 bases, in that order; junction bases with no gene match: 8. The CDR3, as DNA: TGTGCCAGCAGCGTAAACCGGGACAGGGTCTCCTACAATGAGCAGTTCTTC. Its translation is CASSVNRDRVSYNEQFF.

This rearrangement joins TRBV19 to TRBJ2-1; 7 bases agree with TRBD2. The CDR3 extends over 15 amino acids. Trimming removed 5 bases from V and 4 bases from J; junction bases left unmatched: 8. From germline, CDR1 is LNHDA and CDR2 SQIVND (reference sequence). CDR3 in DNA: TGTGCCAGTAGTCCCACGGGACTATCTTACAATGAGCAGTTCTTC. Its protein product is CASSPTGLSYNEQFF.

The V and J genes are TRBV29-1 and TRBJ2-4; D is unclear. Trimming stripped 4 bases from V and 3 bases from J, with 10 bases between. The CDR3 runs 13 residues. Germline V CDR1 and CDR2: SQVTM, ANQGSEA. CDR3 sequence: CSVVPRRKNIQYF. The CDR3 DNA reads as TGCAGCGTTGTACCTAGGCGCAAAAACATTCAGTACTTC.

V gene TRBV18 combines with J gene TRBJ1-5; TRBD1 matches at 12 bases. The CDR3 length is 18 residues. J was trimmed by 6 bases and V by 2 bases; bases with no gene match: 11. Per the germline V gene, CDR1 is KGHSH and CDR2 is LQKENI. In DNA form, the CDR3 reads TGTGCCAGCTCACCAGCCGGGACAGGGGGCGTCGTATTTCAGCCCCAGCATTTT. Translating it yields CASSPAGTGGVVFQPQHF. Drawing the rest from reference TRBV18 and TRBJ1-5, the complete variable domain is NAGVMQNPRHLVRRRGQEARLRCSPMKGHSHVYWYRQLPEEGLKFMVYLQKENIIDESGMPKERFSAEFPKEGPSILRIQQVVRGDSAAYFCASSPAGTGGVVFQPQHFGDGTRLSIL.

The rearrangement uses TRBV9 and TRBJ2-5, with D perhaps matching TRBD2 (5 bases). This CDR3 spans 15 amino acids. V was clipped by 5 bases and J by 0 bases, with 14 bases between them. Germline CDR1 reads SGDLS; CDR2 reads YYNGEE. This CDR3 is CASSKYGVYQETQYF. The CDR3 DNA reads TGTGCCAGCAGTAAATACGGGGTATACCAAGAGACCCAGTACTTC.

The chain uses TRBV24-1 and TRBJ2-7; 9 positions agree with TRBD1. The germline CDR1 and CDR2 sequences are KGHDR and SFDVKD. The CDR3 spans 16 residues. Trimming cost V 4 bases and J 4 bases; bases outside gene matches: 10. The CDR3 DNA sequence: TGTGCCACCAGTGACCCCGGGGGACAGGGACATTACGAGCAGTACTTC. Amino acid sequence: CATSDPGGQGHYEQYF.

A single count supports this clone. The V call is TRBV10-3, the J call TRBJ2-5; D remains ambiguous. This CDR3 contains 13 residues. The germline V gene has CDR1 ENHRY and CDR2 SYGVKD. Trimming took 5 bases from V and 4 from J, leaving 11 bases between them. The CDR3, as DNA: TGTGCCATCAGTCAAGGTAGCACAGAGACCCAGTACTTC. Amino acid sequence: CAISQGSTETQYF.

The genes are TRBV6-5 and TRBJ2-7; TRBD1 aligns across 7 bases. Germline V gene sequence: CDR1 MNHEY, CDR2 SVGAGI. V lost 0 bases to trimming and J lost 0 bases; unmatched junction nucleotides: 5. The CDR3 loop spans 16 amino acids. CDR3 amino acids: CASSYSWDRPSYEQYF. The CDR3 nucleotides read TGTGCCAGCAGTTACTCCTGGGACAGACCCTCCTACGAGCAGTACTTC.

The sample holds a few counts of this clone. The V gene is TRBV7-9, the J gene TRBJ1-6; D is unresolved. Trimming left V 1 base short and J 7 bases short, with 20 bases between. This CDR3 region has 18 residues. CDR1 SEHNR and CDR2 FQNEAQ come from the germline V gene (reference sequence). The CDR3 spells CASSLESGGSSWNSPLHF. The CDR3 DNA reads TGTGCCAGCAGCTTAGAGTCAGGAGGGAGTTCGTGGAATTCACCCCTCCACTTT.

This chain joins TRBV28 and TRBJ1-1, with D tentatively TRBD1 (5 bases). Trimming removed 1 base from V and 5 bases from J, with 11 bases in between. Germline values: CDR1 MDHEN, CDR2 SYDVKM. CDR3 length equals 14 residues. The CDR3 loop is CASSLFRGRTEAFF. In DNA form, the CDR3 reads TGTGCCAGCAGTTTATTTCGGGGGAGGACTGAAGCTTTCTTT.